One T cell receptor (beta chain) is described in this entry. The antigen remains unidentified. This sample was included in a study of T cells in Graves' hyperthyroidism and ophthalmopathy. Exclusion criteria comprised uncontrolled infection, other autoimmune disease, pregnancy or lactation. The PBMCs were sourced from fresh peripheral blood (about 9.7 ml). Amplified TCR beta CDR3 regions came from RNA transcripts. The HTBI primer set was used in a first-round RT-PCR of the TCR CDR3. TCRdb reprocessed the multiplex PCR reads via MiXCR and lists one record per CDR3 protein. The table has some 420,000 distinct CDR3 sequences, roughly 13% seen once. The CDR3 sequence is 14 residues long. Germline V lookup: CDR1 MNHEY, CDR2 SVGEGT. Trimming left V 7 bases short and J 0 bases short, with 10 bases between. Regarding the study as a whole: Ophthalmopathy was separated from stable hyperthyroidism by a 13 V-J model. Blood also carried most thyroid clonotypes expanded above 0.001.

This TCR was sampled from a woman aged 18-29 years with Graves' hyperthyroidism. The chain combines TRBV6-2 or TRBV6-3 with TRBJ1-3; the D is unclear. Specimen: blood. The CDR3 loop reads CASTPQSSGNTIYF. Here the CDR3 DNA reads TGTGCCAGCACCCCTCAGAGCTCTGGAAACACCATATATTTT.